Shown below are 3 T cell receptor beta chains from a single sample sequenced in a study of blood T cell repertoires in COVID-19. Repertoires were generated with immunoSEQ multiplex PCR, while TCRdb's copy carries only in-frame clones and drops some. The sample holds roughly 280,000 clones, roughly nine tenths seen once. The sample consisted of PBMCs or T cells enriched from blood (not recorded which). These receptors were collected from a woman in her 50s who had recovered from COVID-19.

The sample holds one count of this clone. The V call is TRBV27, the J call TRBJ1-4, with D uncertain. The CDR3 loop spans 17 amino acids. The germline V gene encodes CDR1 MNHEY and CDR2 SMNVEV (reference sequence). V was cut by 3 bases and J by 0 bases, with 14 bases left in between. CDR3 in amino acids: CASSLVADAPTNEKLFF. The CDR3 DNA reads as TGTGCCAGCAGTTTGGTAGCGGATGCTCCAACTAATGAAAAACTGTTTTTT.

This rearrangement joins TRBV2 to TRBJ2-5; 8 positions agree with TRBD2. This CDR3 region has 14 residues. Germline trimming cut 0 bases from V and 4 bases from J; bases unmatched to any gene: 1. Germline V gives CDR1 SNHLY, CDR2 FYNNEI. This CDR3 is CASSEATSAETQYF. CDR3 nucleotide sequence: TGTGCCAGCAGTGAAGCGACTAGCGCAGAGACCCAGTACTTC.

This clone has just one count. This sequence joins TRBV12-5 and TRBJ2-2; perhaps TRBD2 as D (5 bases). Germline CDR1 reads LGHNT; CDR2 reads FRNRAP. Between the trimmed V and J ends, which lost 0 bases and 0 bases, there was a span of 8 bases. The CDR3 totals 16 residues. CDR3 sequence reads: CASGLVLGANTGELFF. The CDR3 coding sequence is TGTGCTAGTGGTTTGGTACTAGGCGCGAACACCGGGGAGCTGTTTTTT.